This is a list of T cell receptor beta chains from one sample in a study of blood T cell repertoires in COVID-19. Some clones are missing from TCRdb's copy, which holds only in-frame ones; the method was immunoSEQ multiplex PCR. The sample carries 150,000 to 200,000 clones, about 80% recorded once. Sequenced: peripheral blood. The receptors here all came from a man between 60 and 70 years old with acute or convalescent COVID-19. Each CDR3 is given with its conserved first and last residue. D genes are given only for firm matches. A clone size is listed for some rows: how often the clone was seen (once, few, many), or a class if it is expanded.

TRBJ2-2,TRBV6-4,-,-,CASSEGRANTGELFF,TGTGCCAGCAGTGAGGGCAGAGCGAACACCGGGGAGCTGTTTTTT
TRBJ2-1,TRBV4-1,-,TRBD1,CASSRPGQGFYNEQFF,TGCGCCAGCAGCCGACCGGGACAGGGCTTTTACAATGAGCAGTTCTTC
TRBJ1-2,TRBV10-3,few,-,CAISEFSGYTF,TGTGCCATCAGTGAGTTCTCTGGCTACACCTTC
TRBJ2-7,TRBV20-1,many,-,CSARSGHEQYF,TGCAGTGCTAGAAGCGGCCACGAGCAGTACTTC
TRBJ2-3,TRBV24-1,-,TRBD1,CATSTTGTGGSDTQYF,TGTGCCACCAGTACCACCGGGACAGGGGGTTCAGATACGCAGTATTTT
TRBJ2-7,TRBV28,-,-,CASSLSGGGYEQYF,TGTGCCAGCAGTTTATCTGGGGGAGGATACGAGCAGTACTTC
TRBJ2-1,TRBV4-2,-,-,CASSQEGSDHNEQFF,TGTGCCAGCAGCCAAGAGGGTAGCGACCACAATGAGCAGTTCTTC
TRBJ1-4,TRBV18,-,-,CASSPQREKLFF,TGTGCCAGCTCACCACAACGGGAAAAACTGTTTTTT
TRBJ1-2,TRBV9,-,-,CASSADRYGYTF,TGTGCCAGCAGCGCCGACAGATATGGCTACACCTTC
TRBJ1-1,TRBV25-1,-,TRBD1,CASRTTGERTEAFF,TGTGCCAGCAGGACTACAGGGGAAAGGACTGAAGCTTTCTTT
TRBJ2-5,TRBV2,once,TRBD2,CASKGRAGGGETQYF,TGTGCCAGCAAGGGTAGGGCGGGGGGAGGTGAGACCCAGTACTTC
TRBJ2-5,TRBV6-5,once,-,CASSPHGRGQETQYF,TGTGCCAGCAGCCCCCATGGCAGGGGCCAAGAGACCCAGTACTTC
TRBJ2-3,TRBV15,-,-,CATSREGGSTDTQYF,TGTGCCACCAGCAGAGAGGGGGGTTCCACAGATACGCAGTATTTT